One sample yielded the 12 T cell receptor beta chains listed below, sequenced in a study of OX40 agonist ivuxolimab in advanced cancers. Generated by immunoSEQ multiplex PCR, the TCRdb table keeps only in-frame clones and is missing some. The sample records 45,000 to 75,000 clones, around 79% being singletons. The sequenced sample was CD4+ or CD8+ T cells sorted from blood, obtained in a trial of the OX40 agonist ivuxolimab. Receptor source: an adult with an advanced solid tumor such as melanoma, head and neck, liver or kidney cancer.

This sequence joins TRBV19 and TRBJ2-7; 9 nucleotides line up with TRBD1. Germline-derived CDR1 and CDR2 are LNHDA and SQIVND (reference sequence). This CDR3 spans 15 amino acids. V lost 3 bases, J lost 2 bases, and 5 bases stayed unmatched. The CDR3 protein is CASSIVGTGTYEQYF. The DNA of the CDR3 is TGTGCCAGTAGTATTGTGGGGACAGGGACCTACGAGCAGTACTTC.

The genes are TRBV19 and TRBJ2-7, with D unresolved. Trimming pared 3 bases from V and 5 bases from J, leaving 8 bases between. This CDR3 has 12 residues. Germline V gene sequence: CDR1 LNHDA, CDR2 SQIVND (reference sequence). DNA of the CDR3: TGTGCCAGTAGTATCTCTTCCAACGAGCAGTACTTC. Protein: CASSISSNEQYF.

The CDR3 DNA reads TGTGCCAGCAGTTCCCACTACGAGCAGTACTTC. Its protein product is CASSSHYEQYF. The J gene is TRBJ2-7, the V gene TRBV28; D gene ambiguous. The V gene's germline CDR1 is MDHEN and CDR2 SYDVKM. This CDR3 has 11 amino acids. Trimming took 4 bases from V and 3 from J, leaving 4 bases between them.

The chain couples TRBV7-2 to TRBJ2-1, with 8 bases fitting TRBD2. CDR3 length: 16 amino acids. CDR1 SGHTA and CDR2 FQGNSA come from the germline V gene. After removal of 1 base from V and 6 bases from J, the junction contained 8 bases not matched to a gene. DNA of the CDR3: TGTGCCAGCAGCTTAGATTGGCTAGCGGGTTCCAATGAGCAGTTCTTC. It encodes CASSLDWLAGSNEQFF. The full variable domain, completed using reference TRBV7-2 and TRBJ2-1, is GAGVSQSPSNKVTEKGKDVELRCDPISGHTALYWYRQSLGQGLEFLIYFQGNSAPDKSGLPSDRFSAERTGGSVSTLTIQRTQQEDSAVYLCASSLDWLAGSNEQFFGPGTRLTVL.

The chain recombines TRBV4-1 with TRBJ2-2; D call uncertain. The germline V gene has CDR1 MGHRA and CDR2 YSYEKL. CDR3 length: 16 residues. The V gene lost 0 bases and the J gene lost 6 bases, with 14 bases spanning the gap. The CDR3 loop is CASSQDTNWEAGELFF. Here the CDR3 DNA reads TGCGCCAGCAGCCAAGATACTAACTGGGAAGCCGGGGAGCTGTTTTTT.

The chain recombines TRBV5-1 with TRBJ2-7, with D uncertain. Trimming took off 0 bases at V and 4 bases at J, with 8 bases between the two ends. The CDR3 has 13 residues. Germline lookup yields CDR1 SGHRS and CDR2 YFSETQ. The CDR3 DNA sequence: TGCGCCAGCAGCTTGGCCGAAGGTTACGAGCAGTACTTC. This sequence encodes CASSLAEGYEQYF.

The CDR3 DNA sequence: TGTGCCAGCAGCTTAGCTAATTTCGGGGGCCAGATAAGCACAGATACGCAGTATTTT. Encoded protein: CASSLANFGGQISTDTQYF. This rearrangement joins TRBV7-8 to TRBJ2-3; either TRBD1 or TRBD2 may fit D (6 bases each). The germline V gene has CDR1 SGHVS and CDR2 FQNEAQ. The CDR3 runs to 19 residues. The V end lost 0 bases, the J end lost 0 bases, and 19 bases lay between the germline ends.

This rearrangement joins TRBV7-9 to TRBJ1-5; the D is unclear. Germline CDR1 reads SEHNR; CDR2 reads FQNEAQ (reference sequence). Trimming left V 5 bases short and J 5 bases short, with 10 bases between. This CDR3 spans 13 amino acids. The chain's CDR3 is CASSRDPDQPQHF. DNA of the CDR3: TGTGCCAGCAGCAGAGACCCAGATCAGCCCCAGCATTTT. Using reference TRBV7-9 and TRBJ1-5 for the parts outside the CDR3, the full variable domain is DTGVSQNPRHKITKRGQNVTFRCDPISEHNRLYWYRQTLGQGPEFLTYFQNEAQLEKSRLLSDRFSAERPKGSFSTLEIQRTEQGDSAMYLCASSRDPDQPQHFGDGTRLSIL.

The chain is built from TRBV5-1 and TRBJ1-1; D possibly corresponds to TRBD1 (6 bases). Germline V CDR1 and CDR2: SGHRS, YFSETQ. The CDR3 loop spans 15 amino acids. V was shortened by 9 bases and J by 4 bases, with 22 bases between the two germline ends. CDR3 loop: CATSRGGSFGTEAFF. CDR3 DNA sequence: TGCGCCACCTCGAGGGGGGGCAGCTTTGGCACTGAAGCTTTCTTT.

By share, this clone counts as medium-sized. CDR3 loop: CASSLRGTDNTEAFF. CDR3 in DNA: TGTGCCAGCAGCTTAAGAGGGACAGACAACACTGAAGCTTTCTTT. V and J are TRBV7-9 and TRBJ1-1, with 7 positions matching TRBD1. CDR3 length: 15 residues. Trimming took 2 bases from V and 2 from J; bases not matched to a gene: 5. Germline V CDR1 and CDR2: SEHNR, FQNEAQ (reference sequence).

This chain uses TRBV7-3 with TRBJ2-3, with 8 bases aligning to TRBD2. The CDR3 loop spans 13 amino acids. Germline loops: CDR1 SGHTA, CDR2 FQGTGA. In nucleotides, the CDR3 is TGTGCAAGCTCGGGAGGGAACACAGATACGCAGTATTTT. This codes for CASSGGNTDTQYF. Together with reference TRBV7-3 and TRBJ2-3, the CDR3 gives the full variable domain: GAGVSQTPSNKVTEKGKYVELRCDPISGHTALYWYRQSLGQGPEFLIYFQGTGAADDSGLPNDRFFAVRPEGSVSTLKIQRTERGDSAVYLCASSGGNTDTQYFGPGTRLTVL.

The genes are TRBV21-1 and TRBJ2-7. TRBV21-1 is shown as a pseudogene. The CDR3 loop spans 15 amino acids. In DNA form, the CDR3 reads TGTGCCAGCAAGACCGACGGGACCAACTCCTACGAGCAGTACTTC. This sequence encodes CASKTDGTNSYEQYF.